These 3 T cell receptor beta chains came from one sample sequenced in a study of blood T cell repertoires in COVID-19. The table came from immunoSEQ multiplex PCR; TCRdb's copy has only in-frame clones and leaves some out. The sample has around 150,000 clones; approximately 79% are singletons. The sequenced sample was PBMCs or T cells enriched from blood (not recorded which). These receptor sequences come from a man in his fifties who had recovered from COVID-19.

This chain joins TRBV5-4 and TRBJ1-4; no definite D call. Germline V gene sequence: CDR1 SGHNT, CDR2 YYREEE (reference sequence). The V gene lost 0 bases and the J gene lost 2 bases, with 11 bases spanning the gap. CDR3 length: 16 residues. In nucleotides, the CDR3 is TGTGCCAGCAGCTTGGGAGGCTTTGGGACTAATGAAAAACTGTTTTTT. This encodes CASSLGGFGTNEKLFF.

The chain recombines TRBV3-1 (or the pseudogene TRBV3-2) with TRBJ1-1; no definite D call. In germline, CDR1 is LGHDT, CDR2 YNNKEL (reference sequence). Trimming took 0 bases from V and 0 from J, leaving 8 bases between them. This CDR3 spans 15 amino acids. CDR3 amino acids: CASSQDTPMNTEAFF. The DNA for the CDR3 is TGTGCCAGCAGCCAAGATACCCCTATGAACACTGAAGCTTTCTTT.

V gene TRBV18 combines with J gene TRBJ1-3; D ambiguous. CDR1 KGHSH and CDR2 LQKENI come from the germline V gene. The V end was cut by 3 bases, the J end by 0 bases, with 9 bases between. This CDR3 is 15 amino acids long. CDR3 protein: CASSPDLYSGNTIYF. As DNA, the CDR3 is TGTGCCAGCTCACCGGACTTATACTCTGGAAACACCATATATTTT. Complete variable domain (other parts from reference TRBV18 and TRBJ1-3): NAGVMQNPRHLVRRRGQEARLRCSPMKGHSHVYWYRQLPEEGLKFMVYLQKENIIDESGMPKERFSAEFPKEGPSILRIQQVVRGDSAAYFCASSPDLYSGNTIYFGEGSWLTVV.